The rows below give T cell receptor beta chains drawn from one sample of a study of T cell responses to AZD1222 COVID-19 vaccine. Method: immunoSEQ multiplex PCR; TCRdb's copy keeps in-frame clones and lacks some. The sample shows around 180,000 clones, roughly 88% of them seen only once. Material: peripheral blood, obtained on day 0 of AZD1222 vaccination. These receptors all come from an adult in good health. CDR3s include the opening cysteine and the closing phenylalanine or tryptophan. The D gene is left open where the match is weak. Clone size is given for some rows only: seen once, a few or many times, or a class if the clone is expanded.

clone_size: NA; d_call: NA; v_call: TRBV28; j_call: TRBJ1-5; cdr3_nt: TGTGCCAGCAGTTTACAGGGTCGGGCCCAGCATTTT; cdr3_aa: CASSLQGRAQHF
clone_size: NA; d_call: NA; v_call: TRBV5-6; j_call: TRBJ1-1; cdr3_nt: TGTGCCAGCAGCTATCTCCCCGGGACTGGGAACACTGAAGCTTTCTTT; cdr3_aa: CASSYLPGTGNTEAFF
clone_size: NA; d_call: NA; v_call: TRBV5-1; j_call: TRBJ2-2; cdr3_nt: TGCGCCAGCAGCCCCGGACAGTTCACCGGGGAGCTGTTTTTT; cdr3_aa: CASSPGQFTGELFF
clone_size: NA; d_call: TRBD1; v_call: TRBV11-3; j_call: TRBJ1-2; cdr3_nt: TGTGCCAGCAGCTTATTGACAGGGAATGGCTACACCTTC; cdr3_aa: CASSLLTGNGYTF
clone_size: NA; d_call: NA; v_call: TRBV29-1; j_call: TRBJ2-7; cdr3_nt: TGCAGCGTTGAGGGCGGATACGAGCAGTACTTC; cdr3_aa: CSVEGGYEQYF
clone_size: NA; d_call: NA; v_call: TRBV2; j_call: TRBJ1-5; cdr3_nt: TGTGCCAGCAGTGAAGGAACTCGGGGGTCGGATCAGCCCCAGCATTTT; cdr3_aa: CASSEGTRGSDQPQHF
clone_size: NA; d_call: TRBD1; v_call: TRBV5-1; j_call: TRBJ1-4; cdr3_nt: TGCGCCAGCAGCTCTGTGGCAGGGGGGTTATTAGGGGAAAAACTGTTTTTT; cdr3_aa: CASSSVAGGLLGEKLFF
clone_size: once; d_call: NA; v_call: TRBV19; j_call: TRBJ2-3; cdr3_nt: TGTGCCAGTAGTATCTCCCCAGGTCCAGCCCTCACAGATACGCAGTATTTT; cdr3_aa: CASSISPGPALTDTQYF
clone_size: NA; d_call: TRBD1; v_call: TRBV10-3; j_call: TRBJ2-1; cdr3_nt: TGTGCCATCAGTCAGACAGGGGGCCGAGACAATGAGCAGTTCTTC; cdr3_aa: CAISQTGGRDNEQFF
clone_size: NA; d_call: NA; v_call: TRBV21-1; j_call: TRBJ1-5; cdr3_nt: TGTGCCAGCAGCAAAGGTGGCGGAAGCGGGAGGGCTTCGAATCAGCCCCAGCATTTT; cdr3_aa: CASSKGGGSGRASNQPQHF
clone_size: NA; d_call: NA; v_call: TRBV10-2; j_call: TRBJ1-2; cdr3_nt: TGCGCCAGCAGTGTTACGGGGGCGCAGGGTGGCTACACCTTC; cdr3_aa: CASSVTGAQGGYTF
clone_size: NA; d_call: TRBD2; v_call: TRBV29-1; j_call: TRBJ2-1; cdr3_nt: TGCAGCGTTGTGGTACTAGCGGGGGAGCGTTCCTACAATGAGCAGTTCTTC; cdr3_aa: CSVVVLAGERSYNEQFF
clone_size: NA; d_call: TRBD2; v_call: TRBV5-4; j_call: TRBJ2-1; cdr3_nt: TGTGCCAGCAGCCCCGGGACTAGCGGGGGGAATGGTGAGCAGTTCTTC; cdr3_aa: CASSPGTSGGNGEQFF
clone_size: NA; d_call: NA; v_call: TRBV4-2; j_call: TRBJ2-3; cdr3_nt: TGTGCCAGCAGTCCCCCGGCGGGCCGGGGTATAGATACGCAGTATTTT; cdr3_aa: CASSPPAGRGIDTQYF
clone_size: NA; d_call: NA; v_call: TRBV9; j_call: TRBJ1-6; cdr3_nt: TGTGCCAGCAGCGTAGCTAGGCCCAATTCACCCCTCCACTTT; cdr3_aa: CASSVARPNSPLHF
clone_size: NA; d_call: NA; v_call: TRBV9; j_call: TRBJ1-1; cdr3_nt: TGTGCCAGCAGCGTAGCGCCCCTTTACATGAACACTGAAGCTTTCTTT; cdr3_aa: CASSVAPLYMNTEAFF
clone_size: NA; d_call: NA; v_call: TRBV7-4; j_call: TRBJ2-7; cdr3_nt: TGTGCCAGCAGCTTCTCAGGCGCAGGTCACGAGCAGTACTTC; cdr3_aa: CASSFSGAGHEQYF
clone_size: once; d_call: TRBD1; v_call: TRBV2; j_call: TRBJ1-5; cdr3_nt: TGTGCCAGCATGCCGACAGGGGGCAATCAGCCCCAGCATTTT; cdr3_aa: CASMPTGGNQPQHF
clone_size: few; d_call: TRBD2; v_call: TRBV6-4; j_call: TRBJ2-2; cdr3_nt: TGTGCCAGCAGTCACAGCGGGGATACCGGGGAGCTGTTTTTT; cdr3_aa: CASSHSGDTGELFF
clone_size: once; d_call: NA; v_call: TRBV24-1; j_call: TRBJ2-2; cdr3_nt: TGTGCCACCAGTGACCCACGGCCCGGGGAGCTGTTTTTT; cdr3_aa: CATSDPRPGELFF
clone_size: NA; d_call: NA; v_call: TRBV7-9; j_call: TRBJ1-1; cdr3_nt: TGTGCCAGCAGCATCCGGGCTGGAACTGAAGCTTTCTTT; cdr3_aa: CASSIRAGTEAFF
clone_size: once; d_call: NA; v_call: TRBV19; j_call: TRBJ2-1; cdr3_nt: TGTGCCAGTAGTACCGATCGCAGCTCCTACAATGAGCAGTTCTTC; cdr3_aa: CASSTDRSSYNEQFF
clone_size: NA; d_call: TRBD1; v_call: TRBV4-2; j_call: TRBJ1-2; cdr3_nt: TGTGCCAGCAGCCAAGAGACAGGGAACTATGGCTACACCTTC; cdr3_aa: CASSQETGNYGYTF
clone_size: NA; d_call: NA; v_call: TRBV6-5; j_call: TRBJ2-5; cdr3_nt: TGTGCCAGCAGTTACCGAGGGGGAGAGACCCAGTACTTC; cdr3_aa: CASSYRGGETQYF
clone_size: NA; d_call: NA; v_call: TRBV6-1; j_call: TRBJ1-2; cdr3_nt: TGTGCCAGCAGTGACCTAGGGAGGCCTAACTATGGCTACACCTTC; cdr3_aa: CASSDLGRPNYGYTF
clone_size: NA; d_call: TRBD2; v_call: TRBV5-1; j_call: TRBJ2-3; cdr3_nt: TGCGCCAGCAGCTCCGGGGGGGGCACAGATACGCAGTATTTT; cdr3_aa: CASSSGGGTDTQYF
clone_size: NA; d_call: TRBD1; v_call: TRBV7-7; j_call: TRBJ2-2; cdr3_nt: TGTGCCAGCAGCCTCCGACAGGGAGTAGGGGAGCTGTTTTTT; cdr3_aa: CASSLRQGVGELFF
clone_size: NA; d_call: NA; v_call: TRBV4-1; j_call: TRBJ2-7; cdr3_nt: TGCGCCAGCAGCCCGAGGCGAAACGAGCAGTACTTC; cdr3_aa: CASSPRRNEQYF
clone_size: many; d_call: TRBD1; v_call: TRBV3-1/TRBV3-2; j_call: TRBJ1-2; cdr3_nt: TGTGCCAGCAGCCGACAGGGGGATGGCTACACCTTC; cdr3_aa: CASSRQGDGYTF
clone_size: NA; d_call: NA; v_call: TRBV6-5; j_call: TRBJ1-1; cdr3_nt: TGTGCCAGCAGGGCCCGAAGGGGGAGGAACACTGAAGCTTTCTTT; cdr3_aa: CASRARRGRNTEAFF
clone_size: NA; d_call: NA; v_call: TRBV7-2; j_call: TRBJ1-1; cdr3_nt: TGTGCCAGCAGCTACCGATCTGAAGCTTTCTTT; cdr3_aa: CASSYRSEAFF
clone_size: NA; d_call: NA; v_call: TRBV9; j_call: TRBJ1-5; cdr3_nt: TGTGCCAGCAGCCCCCCAGGAGGAAGAGGGCAGCCCCAGCATTTT; cdr3_aa: CASSPPGGRGQPQHF
clone_size: NA; d_call: TRBD2; v_call: TRBV3-1/TRBV3-2; j_call: TRBJ2-5; cdr3_nt: TGTGCCAGCAGCCAAACCGGGACTAGCCGTTCCGGAGAGACCCAGTACTTC; cdr3_aa: CASSQTGTSRSGETQYF
clone_size: NA; d_call: NA; v_call: TRBV9; j_call: TRBJ2-2; cdr3_nt: TGTGCCAGCAGCGTAGGTTTTGGGGGCGGCGGGGAGCTGTTTTTT; cdr3_aa: CASSVGFGGGGELFF
clone_size: NA; d_call: NA; v_call: TRBV20-1; j_call: TRBJ1-4; cdr3_nt: TGCAGTGTGGGGGGGGATGAAAAACTGTTTTTT; cdr3_aa: CSVGGDEKLFF
clone_size: NA; d_call: NA; v_call: TRBV5-1; j_call: TRBJ2-2; cdr3_nt: TGCGCCAGCAGATTAAGGAACACCGGGGAGCTGTTTTTT; cdr3_aa: CASRLRNTGELFF
clone_size: NA; d_call: NA; v_call: TRBV27; j_call: TRBJ2-7; cdr3_nt: TGTGCCAGCAGTGCGGACAGATCCTACGAGCAGTACTTC; cdr3_aa: CASSADRSYEQYF
clone_size: NA; d_call: TRBD2; v_call: TRBV28; j_call: TRBJ2-7; cdr3_nt: TGTGCCAGCAGTTGGGGGGGAACCCCTTACGAGCAGTACTTC; cdr3_aa: CASSWGGTPYEQYF
clone_size: few; d_call: TRBD1; v_call: TRBV28; j_call: TRBJ1-5; cdr3_nt: TGTGCCAGCAGTCCCAAACCTTACAGGGGGCGCGGTTTTGAGCCCCAGCATTTT; cdr3_aa: CASSPKPYRGRGFEPQHF
clone_size: NA; d_call: NA; v_call: TRBV5-1; j_call: TRBJ1-6; cdr3_nt: TGCGCCAGCAGCTTGGGCTTAGGGCCGGGGTCACCCCTCCACTTT; cdr3_aa: CASSLGLGPGSPLHF